This T cell receptor (beta chain) was profiled in a study of CD8+CD57+ T cells in acquired aplastic anemia. Study at large: Roughly 3 ug was the average amount of DNA from sorted CD4+ and CD8+ cells. Overall study results and limits: A significant difference in CD8+ Simpson's diversity between patients and controls was not found. Common to patients and controls were around 30 CD8+ CDR3 sequences.

Trimming took 2 bases from V and 6 from J, leaving 10 bases between them. Germline V gene sequence: CDR1 SGHVS, CDR2 FQNEAQ. The CDR3 runs to 13 residues. Using genomic DNA as the template, TCR beta VDJ and CDR3 profiling was carried out. MiXCR was run by TCRdb on the reads, yielding one entry per CDR3 protein. Here the sample spans some 280,000 distinct CDR3 sequences, 56% being singletons. As for this clonotype: Antigen unknown.

Material for sequencing was sorted CD4+, CD8+, or CD8+CD57+ T cells (not recorded which) from PBMCs. This chain connects TRBV7-8 to TRBJ1-1; possible D gene TRBD1, 5 bases. This TCR derives from a human donor with severe aplastic anemia or a healthy control (not recorded which). The DNA for the CDR3 is TGTGCCAGCAGCTTAAAGCTGGGACCTGAAGCTTTCTTT. This codes for CASSLKLGPEAFF. Looking up the rest from reference TRBV7-8 and TRBJ1-1 gives the full variable domain: GAGVSQSPRYKVAKRGQDVALRCDPISGHVSLFWYQQALGQGPEFLTYFQNEAQLDKSGLPSDRFFAERPEGSVSTLKIQRTQQEDSAVYLCASSLKLGPEAFFGQGTRLTVV.